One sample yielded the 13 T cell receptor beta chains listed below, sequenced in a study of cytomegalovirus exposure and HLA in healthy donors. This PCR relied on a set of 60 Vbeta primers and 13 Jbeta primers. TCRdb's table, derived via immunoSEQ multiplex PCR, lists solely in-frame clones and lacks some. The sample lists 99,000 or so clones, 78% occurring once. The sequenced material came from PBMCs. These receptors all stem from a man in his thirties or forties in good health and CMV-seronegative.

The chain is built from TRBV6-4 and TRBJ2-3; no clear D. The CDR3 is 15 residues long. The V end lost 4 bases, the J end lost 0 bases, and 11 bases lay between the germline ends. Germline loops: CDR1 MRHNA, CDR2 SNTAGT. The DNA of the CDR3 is TGTGCCAGCAGTGTGGTCATGGCTAGCACAGATACGCAGTATTTT. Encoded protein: CASSVVMASTDTQYF.

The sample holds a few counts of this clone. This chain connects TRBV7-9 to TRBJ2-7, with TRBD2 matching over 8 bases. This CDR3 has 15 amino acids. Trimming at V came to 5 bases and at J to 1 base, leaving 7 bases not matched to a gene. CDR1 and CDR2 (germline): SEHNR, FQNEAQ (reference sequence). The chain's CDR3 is CASSPGGAGSYEQYF. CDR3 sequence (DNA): TGTGCCAGCAGCCCCGGGGGGGCAGGGTCCTACGAGCAGTACTTC.

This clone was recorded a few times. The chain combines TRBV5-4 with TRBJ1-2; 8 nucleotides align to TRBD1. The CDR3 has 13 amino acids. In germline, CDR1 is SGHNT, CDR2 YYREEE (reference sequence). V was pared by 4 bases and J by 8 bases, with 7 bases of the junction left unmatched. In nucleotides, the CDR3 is TGTGCCAGCAGCGGCAGGACAGGGACCGGCTACACCTTC. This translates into CASSGRTGTGYTF.

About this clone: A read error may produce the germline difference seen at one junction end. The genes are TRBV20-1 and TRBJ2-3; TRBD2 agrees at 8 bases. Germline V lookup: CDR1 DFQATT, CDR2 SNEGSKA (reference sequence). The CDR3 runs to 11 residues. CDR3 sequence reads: CSATRWAGGFF. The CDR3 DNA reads TGCAGTGCTACCCGGTGGGCGGGGGGATTTTTT.

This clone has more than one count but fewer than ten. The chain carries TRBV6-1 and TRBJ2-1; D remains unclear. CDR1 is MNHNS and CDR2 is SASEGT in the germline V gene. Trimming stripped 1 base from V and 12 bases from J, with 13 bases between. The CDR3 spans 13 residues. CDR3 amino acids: CASSEVEVTGQFF. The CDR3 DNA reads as TGTGCCAGCAGTGAAGTTGAAGTAACGGGGCAGTTCTTC.

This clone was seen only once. CDR3 amino acids: CASSWTGYTDTQYF. The CDR3 bases are TGTGCCAGCAGTTGGACAGGTTACACAGATACGCAGTATTTT. This chain uses TRBV6-6 with TRBJ2-3; 7 nucleotides line up with TRBD1. This CDR3 spans 14 amino acids. The V and J ends lost 4 bases and 2 bases, in that order; junction bases with no gene match: 3. Germline lookup yields CDR1 MNHNY and CDR2 SVGAGI (reference sequence).

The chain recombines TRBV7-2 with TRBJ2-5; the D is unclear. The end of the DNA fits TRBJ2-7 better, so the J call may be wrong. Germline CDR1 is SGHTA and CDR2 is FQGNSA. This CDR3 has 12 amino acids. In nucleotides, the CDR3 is TGTGCCAGCAGCGCGACTCTGTACGAGCAGTACTTC. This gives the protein CASSATLYEQYF.

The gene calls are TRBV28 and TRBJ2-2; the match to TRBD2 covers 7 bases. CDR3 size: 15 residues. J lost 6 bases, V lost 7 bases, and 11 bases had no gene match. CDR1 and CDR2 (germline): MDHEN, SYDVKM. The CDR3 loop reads CASTVALASSGELFF. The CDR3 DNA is TGTGCCAGCACCGTGGCACTAGCGTCTTCCGGGGAGCTGTTTTTT.

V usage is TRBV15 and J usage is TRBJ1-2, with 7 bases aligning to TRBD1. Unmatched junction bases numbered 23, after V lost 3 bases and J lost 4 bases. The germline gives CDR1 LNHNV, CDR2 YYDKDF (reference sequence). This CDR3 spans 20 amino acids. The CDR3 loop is CATSSGVERDSRASAYGYTF. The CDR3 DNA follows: TGTGCCACCAGCAGTGGAGTAGAGAGGGACAGTCGGGCATCTGCCTATGGCTACACCTTC.

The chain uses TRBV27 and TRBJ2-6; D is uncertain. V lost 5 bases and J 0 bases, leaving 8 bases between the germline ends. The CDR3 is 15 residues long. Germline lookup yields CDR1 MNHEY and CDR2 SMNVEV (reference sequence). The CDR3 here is CASSPLNSGANVLTF. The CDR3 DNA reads TGTGCCAGCAGTCCCCTAAACTCTGGGGCCAACGTCCTGACTTTC.

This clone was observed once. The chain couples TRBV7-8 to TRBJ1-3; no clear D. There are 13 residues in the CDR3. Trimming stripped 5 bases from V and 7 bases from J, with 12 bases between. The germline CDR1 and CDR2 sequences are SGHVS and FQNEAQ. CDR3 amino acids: CASSGGYSNTIYF. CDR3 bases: TGTGCCAGCAGCGGAGGGTATTCGAACACCATATATTTT. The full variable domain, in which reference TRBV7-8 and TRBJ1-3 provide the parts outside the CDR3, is GAGVSQSPRYKVAKRGQDVALRCDPISGHVSLFWYQQALGQGPEFLTYFQNEAQLDKSGLPSDRFFAERPEGSVSTLKIQRTQQEDSAVYLCASSGGYSNTIYFGEGSWLTVV.

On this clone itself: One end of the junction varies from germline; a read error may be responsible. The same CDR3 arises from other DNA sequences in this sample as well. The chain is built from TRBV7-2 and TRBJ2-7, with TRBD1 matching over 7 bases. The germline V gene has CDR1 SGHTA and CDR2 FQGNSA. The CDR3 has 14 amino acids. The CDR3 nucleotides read TGTGCCAGCAGCGGCCGGGACAGCTACTACGAGCAGTACTTT. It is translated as CASSGRDSYYEQYF.

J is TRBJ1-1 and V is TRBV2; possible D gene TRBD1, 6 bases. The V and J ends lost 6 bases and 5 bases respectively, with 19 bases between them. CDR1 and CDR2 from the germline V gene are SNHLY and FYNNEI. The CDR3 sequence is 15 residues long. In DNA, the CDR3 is TGTGCCAGCAGCGCCGTGAGGGGGATTAAAACTGAAGCTTTCTTT. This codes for CASSAVRGIKTEAFF.